A single sample is the source of the 15 T cell receptor beta chains below, sequenced in a study of low-dose radiotherapy and immunotherapy resistance in tumors. TRAV- and TRBV-specific primers, spanning alpha and beta chains, primed first-strand cDNA. The authors amplified TCRs for about 20 PCR cycles with a constant-region primer and a V-primer adapter. TCRdb reanalysed the reads using MiXCR and keeps one entry per CDR3 protein. The sample has some 13,000 distinct CDR3 sequences, 65% to 75% seen once. These receptors were collected from a human donor with advanced metastatic prostate, ovarian, gallbladder or colorectal cancer (not recorded which). This table probably holds off-target reads from a library built for another chain.

This chain connects TRBV7-3 to TRBJ1-5, with 9 bases fitting TRBD1. The CDR3 spans 18 residues. The trim removed 6 bases at V and 0 bases at J, leaving 12 bases unmatched. Germline-derived CDR1 and CDR2 are SGHTA and FQGTGA. CDR3 coding DNA: TGTGCCAGCAGTCAACCGGGACAGGGACCTTATAGCAATCAGCCCCAGCATTTT. Translated, it gives CASSQPGQGPYSNQPQHF.

The chain couples TRBV7-2 to TRBJ2-3; 7 nucleotides agree with TRBD1. The CDR3 extends over 15 amino acids. CDR1 SGHTA and CDR2 FQGNSA come from the germline V gene. V was clipped by 3 bases and J by 3 bases; unmatched bases: 6. Written as DNA, the CDR3 is TGTGCCAGCAGCTTGGGGGACAGAGTAACAGATACGCAGTATTTT. Translation gives CASSLGDRVTDTQYF.

The CDR3 is CASSSKGDRSNVLTF. CDR3 coding DNA: TGTGCCAGCAGCTCTAAGGGGGATAGGAGCAACGTCCTGACTTTC. This chain uses TRBV7-9 with TRBJ2-6, with D perhaps matching TRBD1 (6 bases). CDR3 size: 15 residues. CDR1 SEHNR and CDR2 FQNEAQ come from the germline V gene (reference sequence). V was cut by 4 bases and J by 9 bases, with 16 bases left in between. The whole variable domain, remainder taken from reference TRBV7-9 and TRBJ2-6, is DTGVSQNPRHKITKRGQNVTFRCDPISEHNRLYWYRQTLGQGPEFLTYFQNEAQLEKSRLLSDRFSAERPKGSFSTLEIQRTEQGDSAMYLCASSSKGDRSNVLTFGAGSRLTVL.

The chain has TRBV5-1 and TRBJ2-5; the D gene is possibly TRBD2 (5 bases). CDR1 and CDR2 (germline): SGHRS, YFSETQ. The CDR3 has 15 residues. Trimming cost V 0 bases and J 1 base, with 10 bases left between them. The CDR3 loop reads CASSLVVGSQETQYF. The CDR3 coding sequence is TGCGCCAGCAGCTTGGTAGTTGGGAGCCAAGAGACCCAGTACTTC.

The V gene is TRBV6-2 or TRBV6-3, the J gene TRBJ1-5, with 9 nucleotides matching TRBD1. Germline V gene lookup returns CDR1 MNHEY and CDR2 SVGEGT. Trimming cost V 8 bases and J 6 bases; bases outside gene matches: 5. There are 13 residues in the CDR3. DNA of the CDR3: TGTGCCAGCCGGGACAGGGTACTTCAGCCCCAGCATTTT. Residues: CASRDRVLQPQHF.

The V gene is TRBV2, the J gene TRBJ2-5; D call uncertain. Germline loops: CDR1 SNHLY, CDR2 FYNNEI. The V gene lost 3 bases and the J gene lost 1 base, with 9 bases spanning the gap. The CDR3 is 14 amino acids. CDR3 nucleotides: TGTGCCAGCAGTGAGGGCCCATCCCAAGAGACCCAGTACTTC. It specifies CASSEGPSQETQYF.

CDR3 in amino acids: CASSRDSSGEINEQFF. The CDR3 DNA is TGTGCCAGCAGCCGTGATTCTAGCGGGGAAATCAATGAGCAGTTCTTC. This chain connects TRBV3-1 to TRBJ2-1; 9 bases are a match to TRBD2. J lost 6 bases, V lost 4 bases, and 10 bases had no gene match. The germline gives CDR1 LGHDT, CDR2 YNNKEL (reference sequence). This CDR3 is 16 amino acids long.

This sequence joins TRBV6-9 and TRBJ2-7; 9 bases match TRBD2. V was pared by 3 bases and J by 2 bases, with 11 bases of the junction left unmatched. Germline V lookup: CDR1 MNHGY, CDR2 SVAAGI. There are 17 residues in the CDR3. CDR3 region: CASSYAPAGGSTYEQYF. DNA for the CDR3: TGTGCCAGCAGTTACGCACCAGCGGGGGGAAGCACCTACGAGCAGTACTTC.

This rearrangement joins TRBV4-2 to TRBJ2-7; TRBD2 matches 11 bases. Germline V gives CDR1 LGHNA, CDR2 YNFKEQ. The CDR3 sequence is 16 residues long. Trimming removed 1 base from V and 4 bases from J; junction bases left unmatched: 6. The CDR3 sequence: CASSQGPTSGSYEQYF. CDR3 coding DNA: TGTGCCAGCAGCCAAGGGCCTACTAGCGGGAGTTACGAGCAGTACTTC.

Comment on this clonotype: No DNA is shown, since the ends of the CDR3 on it are uncertain; the CDR3 is the one TCRdb lists. The rearrangement uses TRBV20-1 and TRBJ2-1; the D segment call TRBD1 is taken from the table without a DNA check. The CDR3 adds up to 16 amino acids, both ends counted. Germline assignment: CDR1 DFQATT and CDR2 SNEGSKA (reference sequence). CDR3 loop: CSAREGWGQGADEQFF.

The chain links TRBV6-2 or TRBV6-3 to TRBJ2-3; unclear D gene. The CDR3 loop spans 14 amino acids. V dropped 4 bases and J dropped 6 bases, with 14 bases sitting between them. Germline CDR1 reads MNHEY; CDR2 reads SVGEGT. DNA for the CDR3: TGTGCCAGCAGTTTTCGTACTGGTTCGGATACGCAGTATTTT. Protein sequence: CASSFRTGSDTQYF.

The chain uses TRBV6-2 or TRBV6-3 and TRBJ2-1; D ambiguous. The CDR3 is 13 amino acids. With 0 bases removed from V and 5 bases from J, the gap between germline ends came to 5 bases. The germline V gene has CDR1 MNHEY and CDR2 SVGEGT. CDR3 loop: CASSYSKDNEQFF. CDR3 sequence (DNA): TGTGCCAGCAGTTACTCTAAGGACAATGAGCAGTTCTTC.

The CDR3 coding sequence is TGTGCCAGCAGGGATCCGGGACATGGCTACACCTTC. It encodes CASRDPGHGYTF. This chain links TRBV27 with TRBJ1-2, with a possible D match to TRBD1 (5 bases). This CDR3 has 12 amino acids. V was trimmed by 6 bases and J by 6 bases, leaving 11 bases between them. Per germline, CDR1 MNHEY and CDR2 SMNVEV (reference sequence).

The rearrangement links TRBV11-2 to TRBJ1-1; 7 nucleotides agree with TRBD1. J gave up 5 bases and V 3 bases, and 3 bases lay outside the gene matches. Germline V CDR1 and CDR2: SGHAT, FQNNGV. The CDR3 totals 13 residues. The CDR3 coding sequence is TGTGCCAGCAGCTTTCAGGGGGGGACTGAAGCTTTCTTT. This translates into CASSFQGGTEAFF.

There are a few counts of this clonotype. The CDR3 DNA reads TGTGCCAGCAGCCAAGACAGGGGGCAAGAGACCCAGTACTTC. It specifies CASSQDRGQETQYF. The chain uses TRBV3-1 and TRBJ2-5; 7 bases fit TRBD1. CDR1 is LGHDT, CDR2 YNNKEL, per germline (reference sequence). The CDR3 totals 14 residues. With 0 bases clipped from V and 2 bases from J, the junction kept 0 bases outside the gene matches.